This T cell receptor (beta chain) is from a study of vaccination and CD4 T cells after COVID-19. On this clonotype: Its antigen remains unknown.

Trimming removed 5 bases from V and 1 base from J, with 8 bases in between. Germline CDR1 is SEHNR and CDR2 is FQNEAQ (reference sequence). This CDR3 contains 14 residues. The treatment: roughly 10-day PBMC culture with coronavirus spike peptide pools or control peptides (ViraFEST assay). Cultured CD4+ T-cell DNA underwent Oncomine TCR Beta short-read sequencing. TCRdb reprocessed the PCR reads with MiXCR, giving one entry per CDR3 protein. The sample lists approximately 12,000 distinct CDR3 sequences; roughly two thirds were seen once. The source material was CD4+ T cells from blood, cultured in vitro, sampled before SARS-CoV-2 vaccination. This TCR came from a human donor who had recovered from COVID-19. V gene TRBV7-9 combines with J gene TRBJ2-2; D not resolved. The CDR3 spells CASSDWRNTGELFF. The CDR3, as DNA: TGTGCCAGCAGCGACTGGAGGAACACCGGGGAGCTGTTTTTT.